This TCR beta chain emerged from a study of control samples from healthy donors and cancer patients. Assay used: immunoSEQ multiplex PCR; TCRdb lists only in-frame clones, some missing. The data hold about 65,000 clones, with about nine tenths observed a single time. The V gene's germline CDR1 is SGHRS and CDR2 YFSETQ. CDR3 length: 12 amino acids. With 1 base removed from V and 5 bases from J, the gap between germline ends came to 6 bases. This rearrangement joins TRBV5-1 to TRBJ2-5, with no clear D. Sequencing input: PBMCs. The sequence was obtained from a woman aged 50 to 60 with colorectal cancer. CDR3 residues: CASSLTGETQYF. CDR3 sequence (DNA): TGCGCCAGCAGCTTGACTGGCGAGACCCAGTACTTC.